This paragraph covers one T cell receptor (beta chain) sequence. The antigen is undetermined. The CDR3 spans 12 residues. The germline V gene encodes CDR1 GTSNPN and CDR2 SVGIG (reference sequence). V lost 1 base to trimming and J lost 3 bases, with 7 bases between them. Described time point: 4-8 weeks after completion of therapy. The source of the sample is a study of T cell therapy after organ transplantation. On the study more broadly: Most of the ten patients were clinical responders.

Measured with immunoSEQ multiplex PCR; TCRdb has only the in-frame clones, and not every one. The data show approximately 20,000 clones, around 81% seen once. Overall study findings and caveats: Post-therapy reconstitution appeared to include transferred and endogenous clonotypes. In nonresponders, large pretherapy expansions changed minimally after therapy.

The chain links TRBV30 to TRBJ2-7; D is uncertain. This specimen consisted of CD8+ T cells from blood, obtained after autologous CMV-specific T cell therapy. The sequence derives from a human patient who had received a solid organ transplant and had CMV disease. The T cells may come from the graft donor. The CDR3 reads CAWSDNLYEQYF. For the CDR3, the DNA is TGTGCCTGGAGTGATAATCTCTACGAGCAGTACTTC.